These T cell receptor beta chains were read from a single sample in a study of T cell changes during pregnancy in multiple sclerosis. Sequencing was performed with immunoSEQ multiplex PCR; in TCRdb, only in-frame clones are kept and a portion is missing. The profile shows around 67,000 clones, roughly 90% of them singletons. The source material was peripheral blood, sampled after pregnancy. The origin of the receptors is a female donor in good health, enrolled as a control in a pregnancy study. CDR3s include the opening cysteine and the closing phenylalanine or tryptophan. The D gene is left open where the match is weak. Size is omitted from some rows. Given values are once, few, many or a class for expanded clones.

d_call	v_call	clone_size	j_call	cdr3_aa	cdr3_nt
NA	TRBV9	NA	TRBJ1-3	CASSAQGFGNTIYF	TGTGCCAGCAGCGCGCAGGGATTTGGAAACACCATATATTTT
TRBD2	TRBV18	NA	TRBJ2-2	CASSPRGLAGEEELFF	TGTGCCAGCTCACCTAGGGGACTAGCGGGAGAGGAGGAGCTGTTTTTT
TRBD1	TRBV30	once	TRBJ1-2	CACGTALGNYGYTF	TGTGCCTGCGGGACAGCCCTCGGGAACTATGGCTACACCTTC
NA	TRBV6-5	NA	TRBJ2-7	CATETATYEQYF	TGTGCCACGGAGACTGCTACCTACGAGCAGTACTTC
NA	TRBV4-3	NA	TRBJ1-2	CASSQDIRAGNGYTF	TGCGCCAGCAGCCAAGATATTCGGGCAGGGAATGGCTACACCTTC
TRBD1	TRBV4-1	NA	TRBJ1-1	CASSQEQGAEKEAFF	TGCGCCAGCAGCCAAGAACAGGGGGCTGAGAAGGAAGCTTTCTTT
NA	TRBV29-1	NA	TRBJ2-7	CSVVRSRTGHSYEQYF	TGCAGCGTTGTCCGCTCGCGAACAGGACACTCCTACGAGCAGTACTTC
NA	TRBV9	NA	TRBJ1-4	CASSPGEGGSEKLFF	TGTGCCAGCAGCCCGGGGGAGGGGGGATCGGAAAAACTGTTTTTT
NA	TRBV6-5	NA	TRBJ2-7	CASSYGDLPYEQYF	TGTGCCAGCAGTTACGGGGACTTGCCCTACGAGCAGTACTTC
TRBD2	TRBV10-3	NA	TRBJ2-1	CALGLAGGSNEQFF	TGTGCCCTGGGACTAGCGGGGGGATCTAATGAGCAGTTCTTC
NA	TRBV19	NA	TRBJ1-1	CASSMTGPNTEAFF	TGTGCCAGTAGTATGACAGGCCCGAACACTGAAGCTTTCTTT
TRBD1	TRBV27	NA	TRBJ1-1	CASSLGQGAGAFF	TGTGCCAGCAGTTTAGGGCAGGGGGCGGGGGCTTTCTTT
NA	TRBV28	NA	TRBJ2-7	CASSLGIRQGMGYEQYF	TGTGCCAGCAGTTTGGGAATTAGGCAGGGTATGGGTTACGAGCAGTACTTC
NA	TRBV5-4	NA	TRBJ1-5	CASSFGGYDQPQHF	TGTGCCAGCAGCTTCGGAGGGTATGATCAGCCCCAGCATTTT
NA	TRBV15	NA	TRBJ1-6	CATSLTGSSPLHF	TGTGCCACCAGCCTCACAGGGAGTTCACCCCTCCACTTT
TRBD2	TRBV5-4	NA	TRBJ2-7	CASSLVAGGVEQYF	TGTGCCAGCAGCTTGGTCGCGGGAGGGGTCGAGCAGTACTTC
TRBD1	TRBV6-5	NA	TRBJ1-3	CASSSDRAPGATIYF	TGTGCCAGCAGTTCTGACAGGGCGCCCGGGGCCACCATATATTTT
NA	TRBV20-1	NA	TRBJ2-3	CSASRTDTQYF	TGCAGTGCTAGCAGGACAGATACGCAGTATTTT
NA	TRBV6-5	NA	TRBJ1-1	CASSYYRVGTEAFF	TGTGCCAGCAGTTACTACAGGGTCGGGACTGAAGCTTTCTTT
TRBD1	TRBV30	NA	TRBJ1-2	CAWTTGGVGGYTF	TGTGCCTGGACTACAGGGGGCGTGGGTGGCTACACCTTC
TRBD1	TRBV7-8	NA	TRBJ2-1	CASSGQDSGWRGEQFF	TGTGCCAGCAGCGGACAGGACAGCGGATGGAGAGGGGAGCAGTTCTTC
NA	TRBV27	once	TRBJ1-1	CASSPAGGTEAFF	TGTGCCAGCAGTCCGGCAGGTGGCACTGAAGCTTTCTTT
TRBD1	TRBV10-3	NA	TRBJ1-6	CAISGGGQESPLHF	TGTGCCATCAGTGGAGGTGGACAGGAATCACCCCTCCACTTT
TRBD1	TRBV5-1	NA	TRBJ2-7	CASNPGTGTRNEQYF	TGCGCCAGCAACCCCGGGACAGGGACCAGAAACGAGCAGTACTTC